This T cell receptor (beta chain) was recovered during a study of beta chain features in type 1 diabetes. Study in general: On cell yields, gender and age, patients and healthy donors were similar. Overall study findings and caveats: When Type 1 diabetes patients were examined, their TCRB CDR3s proved moderately but significantly shorter in all four CD4+ subsets. A greater similarity of naive, central memory and Treg TCRB repertoires was seen among patients than among healthy donors.

This clone showed up just a few times. Antigen specificity is unknown. J was trimmed by 8 bases and V by 7 bases; bases with no gene match: 15. Per the germline V gene, CDR1 is LNHDA and CDR2 is SQIVND (reference sequence). The length of the CDR3 is 15 residues. Sequencing targeted expressed TCRB transcripts, as all isolated RNA had been reverse transcribed. Sequencing was performed with immunoSEQ multiplex PCR; in TCRdb, only in-frame clones are kept and a portion is missing. The profile shows 640,000 or so clones, around an eighth of them singletons. Central memory, naive, regulatory and stem cell-like memory CD4+ cells were sorted by CD45RO/CCR7/CD25/CD127/CD95/CD27. In all sorted populations, purity surpassed 98%.

The clonotype was recovered from a man younger than 35 with type 1 diabetes. What was sequenced was naive CD4+ T cells from blood. The chain links TRBV19 to TRBJ1-1, with 8 bases that match TRBD1. The CDR3 loop is CASTLGTGTGGEAFF. CDR3 nucleotides: TGTGCCAGTACCCTGGGAACCGGGACAGGTGGAGAAGCTTTCTTT.